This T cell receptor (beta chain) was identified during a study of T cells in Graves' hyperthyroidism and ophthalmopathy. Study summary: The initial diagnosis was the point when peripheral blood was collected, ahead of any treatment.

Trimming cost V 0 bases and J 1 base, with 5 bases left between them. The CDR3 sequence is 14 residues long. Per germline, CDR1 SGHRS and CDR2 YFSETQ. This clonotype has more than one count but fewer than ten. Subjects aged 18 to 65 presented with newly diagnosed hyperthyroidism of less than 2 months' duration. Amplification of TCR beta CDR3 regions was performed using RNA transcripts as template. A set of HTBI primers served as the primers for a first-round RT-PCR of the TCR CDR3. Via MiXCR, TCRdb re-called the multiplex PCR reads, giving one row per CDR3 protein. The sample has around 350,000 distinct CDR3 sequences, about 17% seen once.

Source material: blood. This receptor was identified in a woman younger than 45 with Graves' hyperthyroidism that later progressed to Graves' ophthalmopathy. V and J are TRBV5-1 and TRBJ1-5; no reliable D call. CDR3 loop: CASSLVPSNQPQHF. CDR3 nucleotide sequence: TGCGCCAGCAGCTTGGTTCCGAGCAATCAGCCCCAGCATTTT.